The sequence of this T cell receptor beta chain was determined in a study of T cells in Graves' hyperthyroidism and ophthalmopathy. Findings and caveats of the study: A 13 V-J signature model discriminated ophthalmopathy versus stable hyperthyroidism. Blood samples included most of the expanded thyroid clonotypes exceeding 0.001.

This clonotype showed up many times. Antigen: not known. Amplification targeted TCR beta CDR3 regions from RNA transcripts. Using the HTBI primer set, a first-round RT-PCR was run on the TCR CDR3. TCRdb independently ran MiXCR on the multiplex PCR reads; one entry per CDR3 protein. The data contain about 510,000 distinct CDR3 sequences, 14% of them seen just once; the ten biggest clones take up roughly 13%. Lactation, pregnancy, other autoimmune disease or uncontrolled infection led to exclusion of patients. V lost 6 bases to trimming and J lost 4 bases; unmatched junction nucleotides: 10. CDR3 length: 15 residues. The germline V gene has CDR1 DFQATT and CDR2 SNEGSKA (reference sequence).

The chain carries TRBV20-1 and TRBJ2-3, with 10 nucleotides matching TRBD2. The sample consisted of blood. The receptor was isolated from a middle-aged woman with Graves' hyperthyroidism. The CDR3 protein is CSASGTSDPPDTQYF. Written as DNA, the CDR3 is TGCAGTGCCTCAGGGACTAGCGATCCTCCAGATACGCAGTATTTT.